Below are 22 T cell receptor beta chains sequenced from a single sample in a study of T cell responses to AZD1222 COVID-19 vaccine. The data were produced by immunoSEQ multiplex PCR, yet TCRdb's version contains in-frame clones alone and is incomplete. This sample carries 150,000 to 200,000 clones, 91% of them seen once, and the ten largest clones take roughly 1.2%. The starting material was peripheral blood, obtained 28 days after the second AZD1222 dose. The source is an adult who received the AZD1222 COVID-19 vaccine.

This clone was seen a single time. The CDR3 DNA reads as TGTGCCAGCAGTGAAGCGCAGGGGCGGGACTATGGCTACACCTTC. It encodes CASSEAQGRDYGYTF. The chain employs TRBV6-1 and TRBJ1-2; possible D gene TRBD1, 6 bases. This CDR3 comprises 15 residues. Germline CDR1 is MNHNS and CDR2 is SASEGT. Trimming shortened V by 0 bases and J by 3 bases, and 11 bases separated the two germline ends.

This clone was counted between two and nine times. This sequence joins TRBV2 and TRBJ2-1; 7 bases are shared with TRBD2. The CDR3 covers 15 residues. CDR1 is SNHLY and CDR2 is FYNNEI in the germline V gene. V lost 9 bases to trimming and J lost 3 bases; unmatched junction nucleotides: 11. The CDR3 DNA sequence: TGTGCCAGGGGGGGGGACGGAATCGGCTACAATGAGCAGTTCTTC. Translation: CARGGDGIGYNEQFF.

The chain couples TRBV5-1 to TRBJ2-3, with no clear D. The CDR3 has 12 amino acids. Trimming cost V 0 bases and J 2 bases, with 1 base left between them. Germline V gives CDR1 SGHRS, CDR2 YFSETQ. CDR3 region: CASSLATDTQYF. The CDR3 DNA follows: TGCGCCAGCAGCTTGGCCACAGATACGCAGTATTTT.

The rearrangement uses TRBV29-1 and TRBJ2-7, with D tentatively TRBD1 or TRBD2 (5 bases each). The CDR3 spans 12 residues. In germline, CDR1 is SQVTM, CDR2 ANQGSEA. V lost 8 bases, J lost 4 bases, and 15 bases lay in between. CDR3 nucleotide sequence: TGCAGCTCGACCGGGACGGGGTACGAGCAGTACTTC. This translates into CSSTGTGYEQYF.

The chain recombines TRBV25-1 with TRBJ1-4, with 7 bases aligning to TRBD1. The ends lost 0 bases at V and 8 bases at J; junction bases unmatched: 9. The CDR3 sequence is 16 residues long. Germline V gene sequence: CDR1 MGHDK, CDR2 SYGVNS. CDR3 sequence: CASSEYWKGGVEKLFF. CDR3 coding DNA: TGTGCCAGCAGTGAATATTGGAAAGGGGGCGTCGAAAAACTGTTTTTT.

This clone was picked up a small number of times. The chain carries TRBV7-9 and TRBJ2-7; TRBD1 is a possible D gene (5 bases). Trimming cost V 7 bases and J 6 bases, with 16 bases left between them. This CDR3 spans 13 amino acids. Germline CDR1 is SEHNR and CDR2 is FQNEAQ (reference sequence). In nucleotides, the CDR3 is TGTGCCAGCACATACAGGTTACAGGTCGAGCAGTACTTC. The encoded protein is CASTYRLQVEQYF.

The J gene is TRBJ1-6, the V gene TRBV2; no definite D call. Trimming took off 1 base at V and 8 bases at J, with 6 bases between the two ends. Germline CDR1 and CDR2: SNHLY and FYNNEI. This CDR3 is 13 amino acids long. This CDR3 reads CASSEGTDSPLHF. The CDR3 DNA is TGTGCCAGCAGTGAAGGGACTGATTCACCCCTCCACTTT.

The V gene is TRBV5-1, the J gene TRBJ2-5; 8 bases match TRBD1. The V gene end was trimmed by 4 bases and the J gene end by 2 bases; junction bases not matched to a gene: 7. Germline V gene sequence: CDR1 SGHRS, CDR2 YFSETQ. This CDR3 spans 15 amino acids. CDR3 nucleotide sequence: TGCGCCAGCAGCACTCGGGACAGGACTCAAGAGACCCAGTACTTC. Amino acid sequence: CASSTRDRTQETQYF.

Details on this clone: Distinct nucleotide sequences in the sample also encode this CDR3. The chain joins TRBV12-3 or TRBV12-4 to TRBJ2-7; a weak D match, TRBD1 (6 bases). Trimming removed 5 bases from V and 3 bases from J, with 8 bases in between. CDR3 length equals 12 residues. DNA of the CDR3: TGTGCCAGCAGTCCAGGGGACTACGAGCAGTACTTC. Translating it yields CASSPGDYEQYF.

V is TRBV15 and J is TRBJ1-2; D gene ambiguous. The germline V gene encodes CDR1 LNHNV and CDR2 YYDKDF (reference sequence). V was shortened by 0 bases and J by 7 bases, with 3 bases between the two germline ends. The CDR3 runs to 11 residues. For the CDR3, the DNA is TGTGCCACCAGCAGAGACGGTGGCTACACCTTC. Encoded protein: CATSRDGGYTF.

The chain has TRBV5-6 and TRBJ1-1; D ambiguous. The V end lost 4 bases, the J end lost 1 base, and 14 bases lay between the germline ends. Looked up from germline, CDR1 is SGHDT and CDR2 is YYEEEE. CDR3 size: 15 residues. CDR3 residues: CASSPFRQENTEAFF. Here the CDR3 DNA reads TGTGCCAGCAGCCCCTTTCGACAAGAGAACACTGAAGCTTTCTTT.

On this clone itself: The CDR3 does not end in the conserved phenylalanine or tryptophan, so this is likely a read error. The DNA is left out, because the CDR3 cannot be placed on it with certainty; the CDR3 is given as TCRdb lists it. CDR3 protein: CSAAGEQGQAL. This chain connects TRBV20-1 to TRBJ1-1; TRBD1, as called in the table, went unchecked against the DNA. The CDR3 totals 11 residues, both ends included. Germline V gene data show CDR1 as DFQATT and CDR2 as SNEGSKA (reference sequence).

V gene TRBV10-3 combines with J gene TRBJ2-3, with 7 bases lining up with TRBD2. The CDR3 length is 16 residues. In germline, CDR1 is ENHRY, CDR2 SYGVKD. V dropped 0 bases and J dropped 3; count of bases not matched to a gene: 6. CDR3 sequence (DNA): TGTGCCATCAGTGAGTCCGGACTAGGAAGTACAGATACGCAGTATTTT. Translation gives CAISESGLGSTDTQYF.

V usage is TRBV9 and J usage is TRBJ1-2; TRBD1 is a possible D gene (5 bases). Germline lookup yields CDR1 SGDLS and CDR2 YYNGEE. Trimming left V 0 bases short and J 8 bases short, with 26 bases between. This CDR3 has 18 amino acids. CDR3 sequence reads: CASSVGRDPIPRPAGYTF. DNA for the CDR3: TGTGCCAGCAGCGTAGGAAGGGACCCCATCCCTCGGCCAGCGGGCTACACCTTC.

This rearrangement joins TRBV11-3 to TRBJ2-1, with 7 bases fitting TRBD2. The CDR3 loop spans 14 amino acids. After removal of 5 bases from V and 9 bases from J, the junction contained 10 bases not matched to a gene. Germline values: CDR1 SGHNT, CDR2 YENEEA. CDR3 nucleotide sequence: TGTGCCAGCAGCCCCTCGACTAGCCGGGGTGAGCAGTTCTTC. Translated: CASSPSTSRGEQFF.

The chain recombines TRBV2 with TRBJ2-7; 9 nucleotides match TRBD1. With V trimmed by 6 bases and J by 1 base, 10 bases remained unmatched. The CDR3 runs to 16 residues. Germline V lookup: CDR1 SNHLY, CDR2 FYNNEI. In nucleotides, the CDR3 is TGTGCCAGCAGACAATTACAGGGGGCGGCGTCCTACGAGCAGTACTTC. Amino acids: CASRQLQGAASYEQYF.

The rearrangement links TRBV28 to TRBJ1-1; D perhaps matches TRBD1 (6 bases). CDR1 is MDHEN and CDR2 is SYDVKM in the germline V gene. Trimming removed 7 bases from V and 0 bases from J, with 18 bases in between. CDR3 length equals 16 residues. The CDR3 is CASNYRVTGMNTEAFF. The DNA for the CDR3 is TGTGCCAGCAATTACAGGGTGACGGGCATGAACACTGAAGCTTTCTTT.

This clone came up a few times. The CDR3 here is CASSPRVGGYTF. CDR3 bases: TGTGCCAGCAGCCCCCGCGTGGGGGGCTACACCTTC. This chain connects TRBV12-3 or TRBV12-4 to TRBJ1-2; D remains unclear. V gave up 6 bases and J gave up 8 bases, with 13 bases separating them. CDR3 size: 12 residues.

The chain carries TRBV11-2 and TRBJ1-1; the D gene is possibly TRBD1 (5 bases). Germline assignment: CDR1 SGHAT and CDR2 FQNNGV. V lost 5 bases, J lost 1 base, and 17 bases lay in between. The CDR3 loop spans 16 amino acids. The chain's CDR3 is CASSPPGWGGNTEAFF. DNA for the CDR3: TGTGCCAGCAGCCCACCGGGCTGGGGCGGGAACACTGAAGCTTTCTTT.

The chain carries TRBV28 and TRBJ2-7; D may be TRBD2 (5 bases). CDR1 is MDHEN, CDR2 SYDVKM, per germline. The CDR3 covers 14 residues. V lost 3 bases and J lost 0, with 9 bases in between. The CDR3 nucleotides are TGTGCCAGCAGTTTCGGGGAGTTCTCCTACGAGCAGTACTTC. Translated, it gives CASSFGEFSYEQYF.

J is TRBJ2-7 and V is TRBV3-1 (or the pseudogene TRBV3-2), with D possibly TRBD1 on 5 matching bases. This CDR3 spans 14 amino acids. Trimming stripped 4 bases from V and 3 bases from J, with 13 bases between. The germline V gene encodes CDR1 LGHDT and CDR2 YNNKEL (reference sequence). As DNA, the CDR3 is TGTGCCAGCAGCCCCTCGGACAAAAACTACGAGCAGTACTTC. It codes for CASSPSDKNYEQYF.

The chain couples TRBV9 to TRBJ1-2; the match to TRBD1 covers 11 bases. Germline V gives CDR1 SGDLS, CDR2 YYNGEE. V was clipped by 3 bases and J by 8 bases; unmatched bases: 12. This CDR3 is built from 16 residues. The CDR3 region is CASSAGQGASYYGYTF. CDR3 coding DNA: TGTGCCAGCAGCGCCGGACAGGGGGCGAGCTATTACGGCTACACCTTC.